Reported below is one T cell receptor beta chain. In the original analysis: Reference gene primer amplification gave estimated nucleated cell counts. Here immunoSEQ multiplex PCR was the method, and the copy in TCRdb shows in-frame clones only, minus some. V and J calls and clone size follow that table, whereas D and trimming were derived from the DNA. In the table there are around 160,000 clones, approximately 83% of which are singletons. The sample comes from a study of blood T cell repertoires in COVID-19. The V and J ends lost 4 bases and 6 bases, in that order; junction bases with no gene match: 9. The CDR3 sequence is 14 residues long. The germline V gene has CDR1 LGHDT and CDR2 YNNKEL (reference sequence).

V usage is TRBV3-1 (or the pseudogene TRBV3-2) and J usage is TRBJ2-7; 7 bases fit TRBD2. The specimen sequenced was peripheral blood. The receptor was isolated from a man in his fifties or sixties with acute or convalescent COVID-19. DNA of the CDR3: TGTGCCAGCAGCCCATGGGAGGGGCAAGGCGAGCAGTACTTC. Encoded protein: CASSPWEGQGEQYF.